Below are 15 T cell receptor beta chains sequenced from a single sample in a study of neurological immune-mediated disorders. Each CDR3 protein is one row after TCRdb ran MiXCR on the 5' RACE reads. The sample carries 80,000 or so distinct CDR3 sequences, approximately 10% recorded once. Sequencing was done on a sample of PBMCs. The receptor set was obtained from a man aged 50 to 60 in good health.

The table lists this clonotype with many counts. The chain is built from TRBV3-1 and TRBJ1-1; D unresolved. The CDR3 loop spans 13 amino acids. CDR1 and CDR2 from the germline V gene are LGHDT and YNNKEL (reference sequence). Trimming took 3 bases from V and 8 from J, leaving 13 bases between them. The chain's CDR3 is CASSHGSGAEAFF. The CDR3 region has the DNA TGTGCCAGCAGCCACGGGTCAGGTGCAGAAGCTTTCTTT.

This clonotype was detected ten times or more. The V and J genes are TRBV9 and TRBJ2-5, with 8 bases that match TRBD1. The CDR3 is made up of 14 amino acids. After removal of 2 bases from V and 3 bases from J, the junction contained 3 bases not matched to a gene. CDR1 SGDLS and CDR2 YYNGEE come from the germline V gene. CDR3 amino acids: CASSVGQGKETQYF. The CDR3 DNA sequence: TGTGCCAGCAGCGTCGGACAGGGAAAAGAGACCCAGTACTTC.

This clonotype was picked up many times. The chain carries TRBV6-2 or TRBV6-3 and TRBJ2-1, with 7 bases fitting TRBD2. J gave up 4 bases and V 2 bases, and 5 bases lay outside the gene matches. The CDR3 extends over 15 amino acids. The germline CDR1 and CDR2 sequences are MNHEY and SVGEGT. The CDR3 spells CASSYGAGVYNEQFF. CDR3 DNA sequence: TGTGCCAGCAGTTACGGGGCGGGAGTTTACAATGAGCAGTTCTTC.

At least ten counts were recorded for this clonotype. The chain has TRBV7-2 and TRBJ1-2, with D possibly being TRBD1 (5 bases). The CDR3 loop spans 14 amino acids. V lost 5 bases and J lost 2, with 12 bases in between. The germline V gene has CDR1 SGHTA and CDR2 FQGNSA. DNA for the CDR3: TGTGCCAGCAGCCCCGGGACGTACAACTATGGCTACACCTTC. As protein: CASSPGTYNYGYTF.

This clonotype was counted ten times or more. The chain joins TRBV7-2 to TRBJ2-7, with D perhaps given as TRBD1 or TRBD2 (6 bases each). The CDR3 length is 16 residues. Germline V gene sequence: CDR1 SGHTA, CDR2 FQGNSA. V gave up 0 bases and J gave up 3 bases, with 15 bases separating them. The CDR3 loop is CASSLAGGSLLYEQYF. The DNA of the CDR3 is TGTGCCAGCAGCTTAGCGGGGGGCAGCCTTCTCTACGAGCAGTACTTC.

This clonotype came up many times. The CDR3 here is CASNPGGPYEQFF. DNA of the CDR3: TGTGCCAGCAATCCGGGAGGGCCGTATGAGCAGTTCTTC. V is TRBV7-2 and J is TRBJ2-1; 8 nucleotides match TRBD2. V lost 7 bases and J lost 8; bases outside the gene matches: 7. Germline loops: CDR1 SGHTA, CDR2 FQGNSA. The CDR3 is made up of 13 amino acids.

There are many counts of this clonotype. This chain links TRBV5-1 with TRBJ2-3, with 11 bases fitting TRBD2. The CDR3 has 16 residues. CDR1 is SGHRS, CDR2 YFSETQ, per germline. The trim removed 2 bases at V and 2 bases at J, leaving 4 bases unmatched. CDR3 coding DNA: TGCGCCAGCAGCTTCCGACTAGCGGGAACCACAGATACGCAGTATTTT. Translation gives CASSFRLAGTTDTQYF. The whole variable domain, filled in from reference TRBV5-1 and TRBJ2-3, reads KAGVTQTPRYLIKTRGQQVTLSCSPISGHRSVSWYQQTPGQGLQFLFEYFSETQRNKGNFPGRFSGRQFSNSRSEMNVSTLELGDSALYLCASSFRLAGTTDTQYFGPGTRLTVL.

This clonotype was seen many times. The CDR3 DNA is TGTGCCATCAGGAGACAGGGTCCCGGTGAAAAACTGTTTTTT. Its translation: CAIRRQGPGEKLFF. This chain uses TRBV10-3 with TRBJ1-4; 7 nucleotides agree with TRBD1. CDR1 and CDR2 from the germline V gene are ENHRY and SYGVKD. V trimming: 6 bases; J trimming: 7 bases; junction bases outside the gene matches: 8. This CDR3 has 14 amino acids.

This clonotype was detected many times. The V and J genes are TRBV12-3 or TRBV12-4 and TRBJ1-4; D ambiguous. This CDR3 comprises 11 residues. Trimming removed 3 bases at V and 7 bases at J, with 3 bases between. CDR3: CASSLSEKLFF. The CDR3 DNA reads TGTGCCAGCAGTTTGAGTGAAAAACTGTTTTTT.

This clonotype has a count of ten or more. The J gene is TRBJ2-4, the V gene TRBV29-1; maybe TRBD1 (6 bases). The CDR3 is 14 residues long. Between the trimmed V and J ends, which lost 8 bases and 3 bases, there was a span of 17 bases. CDR1 and CDR2 from the germline V gene are SQVTM and ANQGSEA. The CDR3 loop reads CSTMATQGKNIQYF. The CDR3 bases are TGCAGCACCATGGCTACACAGGGCAAAAACATTCAGTACTTC.

At least ten counts were recorded for this clonotype. The chain is built from TRBV7-8 and TRBJ2-1, with D possibly matching TRBD2 (6 bases). Looked up from germline, CDR1 is SGHVS and CDR2 is FQNEAQ. V gave up 5 bases and J gave up 4 bases, with 15 bases separating them. This CDR3 comprises 15 residues. The CDR3: CASSPPGSGYNEQFF. The CDR3 DNA is TGTGCCAGCAGCCCCCCCGGGAGCGGTTACAATGAGCAGTTCTTC.

This clonotype was observed many times. This chain joins TRBV6-6 and TRBJ1-5; D is possibly TRBD1 (5 bases). The V and J ends lost 6 bases and 3 bases respectively, with 15 bases between them. Germline CDR1 reads MNHNY; CDR2 reads SVGAGI (reference sequence). This CDR3 is 15 amino acids long. DNA of the CDR3: TGTGCCAGCAGCCCACAGGAGACTACCAATCAGCCCCAGCATTTT. Translated, it gives CASSPQETTNQPQHF.

Many counts were recorded for this clonotype. The rearrangement joins TRBV6-2 or TRBV6-3 to TRBJ2-5; TRBD1 agrees at 10 bases. The germline gives CDR1 MNHEY, CDR2 SVGEGT. Unmatched junction bases numbered 5, after V lost 8 bases and J lost 5 bases. There are 13 residues in the CDR3. The CDR3 loop is CASETGGEETQYF. In DNA form, the CDR3 reads TGTGCCAGCGAGACAGGGGGCGAGGAGACCCAGTACTTC.

As regards this clonotype: The conserved final phenylalanine or tryptophan is absent from the CDR3, which likely points to a read error. This CDR3 reads CASSLSRTESSYEQYI. Here the CDR3 DNA reads TGTGCCAGCAGCCTTTCCAGGACTGAGAGCTCCTACGAGCAGTACATC. This chain joins TRBV5-5 and TRBJ2-7, with D perhaps TRBD2 (5 bases). The germline V gene encodes CDR1 SGHKS and CDR2 YYEKEE (reference sequence). This CDR3 is built from 16 residues. The V end was cut by 4 bases, the J end by 0 bases, with 17 bases between.

The chain is built from TRBV20-1 and TRBJ2-4; TRBD2 is a possible D gene (6 bases). The CDR3 is 14 residues long. Between the trimmed V and J ends, which lost 3 bases and 0 bases, there was a span of 9 bases. Looked up from germline, CDR1 is DFQATT and CDR2 is SNEGSKA (reference sequence). The CDR3 reads CSASGTAAKNIQYF. CDR3 bases: TGCAGTGCTAGCGGGACTGCAGCCAAAAACATTCAGTACTTC.